This paragraph reports one T cell receptor (beta chain). Study processing details: From reference gene primer amplification, estimates of nucleated cell counts were derived. Libraries were prepared by immunoSEQ multiplex PCR; TCRdb keeps only in-frame clonotypes and omits some of them. The V and J calls and clone size were taken over from that table, and D and trimming were inferred from the DNA. The data hold 220,000 or so clones, with about 85% observed a single time. This specimen comes from a study of blood T cell repertoires in COVID-19. Study-wide context: Researchers got acute and convalescent COVID-19 samples from the United States, Italy and Spain. PBMCs, B-cell-depleted T cells, or T cells were the source of the cDNA or gDNA that made up the material.

The sequencing sample was made of peripheral blood. The receptor was isolated from a man under 40 with active or convalescent COVID-19.

CDR3 amino acids: CASSVAPGQGQETQYF. The CDR3 DNA is TGTGCCAGCAGCGTAGCCCCGGGACAGGGTCAAGAGACCCAGTACTTC. The chain combines TRBV9 with TRBJ2-5, with TRBD1 identical over 9 bases. After removal of 0 bases from V and 2 bases from J, the junction contained 5 bases not matched to a gene. The CDR3 spans 16 residues. CDR1 is SGDLS, CDR2 YYNGEE, per germline.